The source of this T cell receptor (beta chain) is a study of cytomegalovirus exposure and HLA in healthy donors. Study-level results: Reportedly, HLA-A and HLA-B alleles of most subjects were accurately predicted from TCR beta. Both high specificity and high sensitivity reportedly marked the classifier's diagnosis of cytomegalovirus status.

The PCR used 60 Vbeta and 13 Jbeta primers. The repertoire was sequenced with immunoSEQ multiplex PCR; TCRdb's copy has only in-frame clones and lacks some. The sample lists 100,000 or so clones, 65% to 85% seen once, with around 5.1% in the top ten. Germline loops: CDR1 SEHNR, CDR2 FQNEAQ (reference sequence). V was pared by 4 bases and J by 5 bases, with 15 bases between. The CDR3 covers 15 residues. Details on this clone: The target antigen is unknown.

This clonotype originated in a male donor in good health and CMV-seronegative. The material sequenced was PBMCs. The rearrangement uses TRBV7-9 and TRBJ1-3; D is uncertain. As DNA, the CDR3 is TGTGCCAGCAGCTCGGACCGGAGCGGTAGAAACACCATATATTTT. It yields the protein CASSSDRSGRNTIYF.